The subject of this entry is one T cell receptor (beta chain). A quantity of about 0.45 to 1 ug RNA underwent reverse transcription using random hexamers. Amplification of the TCR beta CDR3 was carried out by immunoSEQ multiplex PCR, which spanned a total of 54 Vbeta and 13 Jbeta segments. TCRdb itself ran the immunoSEQ multiplex PCR reads through MiXCR, one entry per CDR3 protein. This repertoire shows approximately 83,000 distinct CDR3 sequences, 85% to 95% found once; its top ten account for about 0.9%. CDR3 length: 15 residues. CDR1 is LGHNA and CDR2 is YSLEER in the germline V gene. Trimming stripped 0 bases from V and 2 bases from J, with 11 bases between. The sample originates from a study of CD8 T cells in Susac syndrome.

The origin of this receptor is a human donor with Susac syndrome. Material: CD8+ T cells from PBMCs. J is TRBJ2-7 and V is TRBV4-3; a possible D gene is TRBD1 (7 bases). CDR3 amino acids: CASSQEDRTTYEQYF. The DNA for the CDR3 is TGCGCCAGCAGCCAAGAGGACAGGACTACCTACGAGCAGTACTTC.